These 8 T cell receptor beta chains share one sample of origin, sequenced in a study of blood T cell repertoires in COVID-19. Assay used: immunoSEQ multiplex PCR; TCRdb lists only in-frame clones, some missing. The table records about 130,000 clones, around 85% of them present only once. Source material: peripheral blood. The source of these receptors is a woman aged 45-59 years who had recovered from COVID-19.

This clone showed up just a few times. This chain uses TRBV13 with TRBJ2-2; TRBD1 matches 9 bases. CDR3 size: 17 residues. Germline CDR1 PRHDT, CDR2 FYEKMQ (reference sequence). V shed 2 bases and J 2 bases; nucleotides not matched to a gene: 6. The CDR3 DNA follows: TGTGCCAGCAGCTTATTGGGACAGGGTTTCAACACCGGGGAGCTGTTTTTT. Protein sequence: CASSLLGQGFNTGELFF.

The V gene is TRBV19, the J gene TRBJ2-3; 10 nucleotides agree with TRBD2. The CDR3 runs 15 residues. V was clipped by 4 bases and J by 2 bases; unmatched bases: 3. Germline V gives CDR1 LNHDA, CDR2 SQIVND (reference sequence). In DNA, the CDR3 is TGTGCCAGTAGTACTAGCGGGGGCATCACAGATACGCAGTATTTT. Protein: CASSTSGGITDTQYF.

The chain uses TRBV15 and TRBJ1-5; D remains ambiguous. Germline assignment: CDR1 LNHNV and CDR2 YYDKDF (reference sequence). This CDR3 has 13 residues. V lost 5 bases and J 3 bases, leaving 8 bases between the germline ends. Written as DNA, the CDR3 is TGTGCCACCAGCCTAGCAGACAATCAGCCCCAGCATTTT. Protein product: CATSLADNQPQHF.

This clone was counted only a few times. J is TRBJ2-5 and V is TRBV9, with D possibly matching TRBD2 (6 bases). CDR1 SGDLS and CDR2 YYNGEE come from the germline V gene. The CDR3 sequence is 15 residues long. Trimming took off 0 bases at V and 5 bases at J, with 14 bases between the two ends. The CDR3 DNA follows: TGTGCCAGCAGCGTAGGCGGGGCGGTTATCGAGACCCAGTACTTC. Its translation is CASSVGGAVIETQYF.

V and J are TRBV4-1 and TRBJ2-5, with TRBD1 matching 7 bases. Trimming at V came to 1 base and at J to 4 bases, leaving 15 bases not matched to a gene. This CDR3 has 18 residues. Germline V gene sequence: CDR1 MGHRA, CDR2 YSYEKL. CDR3 loop: CASSQGRYRGSTAETQYF. The CDR3 DNA follows: TGCGCCAGCAGCCAAGGGAGGTACAGGGGCTCAACAGCAGAGACCCAGTACTTC.

The genes are TRBV3-1 (or the pseudogene TRBV3-2) and TRBJ2-7; D may be TRBD2 (7 bases). This CDR3 has 16 amino acids. Looked up from germline, CDR1 is LGHDT and CDR2 is YNNKEL (reference sequence). Trimming removed 4 bases at V and 4 bases at J, with 20 bases between. CDR3 region: CASSPQVQGAGYEQYF. CDR3 nucleotides: TGTGCCAGCAGCCCGCAAGTACAGGGAGCGGGATACGAGCAGTACTTC.

The rearrangement joins TRBV5-5 to TRBJ1-4, with D possibly matching TRBD1 (5 bases). Germline values: CDR1 SGHKS, CDR2 YYEKEE (reference sequence). V dropped 4 bases and J dropped 7 bases, with 14 bases sitting between them. This CDR3 is built from 14 residues. The DNA for the CDR3 is TGTGCCAGCAGCACCCGGACGGGGGGTGAAAAACTGTTTTTT. This encodes CASSTRTGGEKLFF.

This chain connects TRBV5-4 to TRBJ2-5; 7 bases match TRBD2. The CDR3 has 13 amino acids. CDR1 is SGHNT, CDR2 YYREEE, per germline (reference sequence). J lost 4 bases, V lost 3 bases, and 3 bases had no gene match. This CDR3 reads CASSWWGGETQYF. The CDR3 coding sequence is TGTGCCAGCAGCTGGTGGGGGGGAGAGACCCAGTACTTC.